This T cell receptor beta chain was retrieved from a study of blood T cell dynamics during melanoma immunotherapy. A fixed DNA input of around 0.35 ug was used per bulk PBMC sample. The protocol was immunoSEQ multiplex PCR, while the TCRdb copy is restricted to in-frame clones and leaves out a portion. The data show about 16,000 clones, around nine tenths seen once. Specified time point: week 3, after first cycle of checkpoint inhibitor. The germline V and J ends were trimmed by 6 bases and 7 bases, with 15 bases remaining between them. The CDR3 loop spans 14 amino acids. CDR1 and CDR2 (germline): MDHEN, SYDVKM. Only one count was recorded for this clone.

This TCR was recovered from a human donor with melanoma. The chain couples TRBV28 to TRBJ1-4, with D unclear. Sequenced material: blood, taken from a patient treated with checkpoint blockade. The CDR3 DNA follows: TGTGCCAGCAGGGATCGCTCTCGGGGTGAAAAACTGTTTTTT. Translated: CASRDRSRGEKLFF.